This passage covers 30 T cell receptor beta chains from one sample sequenced in a study of blood T cell repertoires in COVID-19. The method was immunoSEQ multiplex PCR; TCRdb's version includes in-frame clones alone and lacks a portion of them. The top ten hold 5.5% to 7% of the sample, which has 150,000 to 250,000 clones, roughly 77% seen once. Sequenced input: peripheral blood. These receptors all come from a woman aged 40 to 55 with COVID-19, enrolled during active disease.

The genes are TRBV5-5 and TRBJ1-1; D is undetermined. The germline V gene has CDR1 SGHKS and CDR2 YYEKEE (reference sequence). Trimming pared 0 bases from V and 7 bases from J, leaving 10 bases between. CDR3 length: 13 amino acids. DNA for the CDR3: TGTGCCAGCAGCTTGGTAGGAGGGATTGAAGCTTTCTTT. This codes for CASSLVGGIEAFF.

The rearrangement joins TRBV7-2 to TRBJ2-7; tentative D call: TRBD2 (5 bases). Germline CDR1 is SGHTA and CDR2 is FQGNSA. Trimming shortened V by 1 base and J by 0 bases, and 16 bases separated the two germline ends. CDR3 length equals 17 residues. The CDR3 DNA reads TGTGCCAGCAGCTTAGTAGTGGACCTGGGGAGCTCCTACGAGCAGTACTTC. This sequence encodes CASSLVVDLGSSYEQYF.

The chain couples TRBV7-3 to TRBJ1-1; maybe TRBD1 (5 bases). Trimming pared 3 bases from V and 6 bases from J, leaving 8 bases between. From germline, CDR1 is SGHTA and CDR2 FQGTGA. CDR3 length: 12 amino acids. The chain's CDR3 is CASSLGGPEAFF. The CDR3 bases are TGTGCCAGCAGCTTGGGGGGTCCTGAAGCTTTCTTT.

The chain uses TRBV19 and TRBJ1-5, with 8 bases matching TRBD1. The V gene end was trimmed by 0 bases and the J gene end by 4 bases; junction bases not matched to a gene: 8. The germline CDR1 and CDR2 sequences are LNHDA and SQIVND (reference sequence). The CDR3 spans 17 residues. CDR3 bases: TGTGCCAGTAGTATAGACACCGGGACAGGTGGGAATCAGCCCCAGCATTTT. This gives the protein CASSIDTGTGGNQPQHF.

J is TRBJ2-7 and V is TRBV19; D call uncertain. Looked up from germline, CDR1 is LNHDA and CDR2 is SQIVND (reference sequence). V was cut by 0 bases and J by 4 bases, with 13 bases left in between. The CDR3 spans 15 residues. CDR3 nucleotide sequence: TGTGCCAGTAGTATAGACCCCGGTGGTTATTACGAGCAGTACTTC. Its protein product is CASSIDPGGYYEQYF.

V usage is TRBV13 and J usage is TRBJ2-3, with 7 bases lining up with TRBD2. With V trimmed by 0 bases and J by 1 base, 4 bases remained unmatched. The CDR3 extends over 16 amino acids. CDR1 is PRHDT, CDR2 FYEKMQ, per germline (reference sequence). The CDR3 is CASSLGGGTGTDTQYF. In DNA, the CDR3 is TGTGCCAGCAGCTTAGGCGGGGGGACCGGCACAGATACGCAGTATTTT. The whole variable domain, filled in from reference TRBV13 and TRBJ2-3, reads AAGVIQSPRHLIKEKRETATLKCYPIPRHDTVYWYQQGPGQDPQFLISFYEKMQSDKGSIPDRFSAQQFSDYHSELNMSSLELGDSALYFCASSLGGGTGTDTQYFGPGTRLTVL.

The genes are TRBV11-2 and TRBJ2-3; 7 bases line up with TRBD2. The CDR3 sequence is 15 residues long. Germline V gene lookup returns CDR1 SGHAT and CDR2 FQNNGV. With 2 bases clipped from V and 6 bases from J, the junction kept 8 bases outside the gene matches. DNA for the CDR3: TGTGCCAGCAGCTTAAACGGGAGGAGGTCCGATACGCAGTATTTT. Its translation: CASSLNGRRSDTQYF. Looking up the rest from reference TRBV11-2 and TRBJ2-3 gives the full variable domain: EAGVAQSPRYKIIEKRQSVAFWCNPISGHATLYWYQQILGQGPKLLIQFQNNGVVDDSQLPKDRFSAERLKGVDSTLKIQPAKLEDSAVYLCASSLNGRRSDTQYFGPGTRLTVL.

The chain combines TRBV18 with TRBJ2-7; TRBD1 matches at 7 bases. The CDR3 consists of 14 residues. Germline V lookup: CDR1 KGHSH, CDR2 LQKENI. The J segment lost 0 bases and the V segment lost 4 bases, leaving 3 bases of the junction unmatched. The CDR3 nucleotides read TGTGCCAGCTCACGGGACAGTAGCTCCTACGAGCAGTACTTC. As protein: CASSRDSSSYEQYF.

This clone was seen once. This sequence joins TRBV3-1 (or the pseudogene TRBV3-2) and TRBJ2-7; D perhaps matches TRBD2 (5 bases). The CDR3 extends over 12 amino acids. Germline CDR1 is LGHDT and CDR2 is YNNKEL (reference sequence). V lost 6 bases to trimming and J lost 6 bases, with 12 bases between them. The CDR3 protein is CASRLVPGEQYF. The DNA of the CDR3 is TGTGCCAGCAGACTAGTCCCAGGCGAGCAGTACTTC.

The V call is TRBV4-1, the J call TRBJ2-3; 8 bases align to TRBD2. CDR3 length equals 16 residues. Germline V CDR1 and CDR2: MGHRA, YSYEKL. After removal of 4 bases from V and 0 bases from J, the junction contained 6 bases not matched to a gene. DNA for the CDR3: TGCGCCAGCAGCCCTAATCCTAGCGGGAGCACAGATACGCAGTATTTT. This codes for CASSPNPSGSTDTQYF.

J is TRBJ1-6 and V is TRBV3-1 (or the pseudogene TRBV3-2); a possible D gene is TRBD1 (5 bases). V lost 1 base to trimming and J lost 9 bases, with 13 bases between them. The CDR3 contains 15 residues. Germline V gene lookup returns CDR1 LGHDT and CDR2 YNNKEL (reference sequence). The CDR3 bases are TGTGCCAGCAGCCAAGTAGGGCAGGGCATTTCACCCCTCCACTTT. It specifies CASSQVGQGISPLHF.

The gene calls are TRBV10-3 and TRBJ1-5; D possibly corresponds to TRBD1 (5 bases). The germline V and J ends were trimmed by 3 bases and 7 bases, with 10 bases remaining between them. Germline V gene sequence: CDR1 ENHRY, CDR2 SYGVKD. The CDR3 loop spans 13 amino acids. As DNA, the CDR3 is TGTGCCATCAGTGATGGGGCAAGCCAGCCCCAGCATTTT. Translating gives CAISDGASQPQHF.

V is TRBV9 and J is TRBJ2-6; tentative D call: TRBD2 (5 bases). This CDR3 contains 17 residues. The V gene lost 0 bases and the J gene lost 3 bases, with 13 bases spanning the gap. CDR1 SGDLS and CDR2 YYNGEE come from the germline V gene. The CDR3 loop is CASSVGSGVGGANVLTF. The CDR3 DNA reads as TGTGCCAGCAGCGTAGGGTCCGGGGTCGGTGGGGCCAACGTCCTGACTTTC.

The chain carries TRBV20-1 and TRBJ1-1; D is possibly TRBD1 (6 bases). The CDR3 is 11 residues long. The V end was cut by 5 bases, the J end by 10 bases, with 14 bases between. Germline V gives CDR1 DFQATT, CDR2 SNEGSKA (reference sequence). CDR3 nucleotide sequence: TGCAGTGCTTGGGACACCCGACTAGCTTTCTTT. Amino acids: CSAWDTRLAFF.

The CDR3 is CASSFRTGITTEAFF. The CDR3 nucleotides read TGTGCCAGCAGCTTTAGAACAGGGATTACGACTGAAGCTTTCTTT. The chain carries TRBV7-9 and TRBJ1-1, with a possible D match to TRBD1 (6 bases). Germline lookup yields CDR1 SEHNR and CDR2 FQNEAQ (reference sequence). Trimming stripped 3 bases from V and 5 bases from J, with 16 bases between. This CDR3 spans 15 amino acids.

The J gene is TRBJ1-3, the V gene TRBV25-1; 7 nucleotides align to TRBD1. CDR3 length: 16 amino acids. Germline V gene data show CDR1 as MGHDK and CDR2 as SYGVNS. V shed 3 bases and J 2 bases; nucleotides not matched to a gene: 7. The CDR3 DNA reads TGTGCCAGCAGTGATTGGACAGGAGCCGCTGGAAACACCATATATTTT. Amino acid sequence: CASSDWTGAAGNTIYF.

This rearrangement joins TRBV7-2 to TRBJ1-3; D is uncertain. CDR1 and CDR2 (germline): SGHTA, FQGNSA. This CDR3 has 16 amino acids. The V and J ends lost 1 base and 0 bases respectively, with 10 bases between them. This CDR3 reads CASSLVGSYSGNTIYF. Written as DNA, the CDR3 is TGTGCCAGCAGCTTAGTGGGGAGCTACTCTGGAAACACCATATATTTT. Supplemented by reference TRBV7-2 and TRBJ1-3, the full variable domain reads GAGVSQSPSNKVTEKGKDVELRCDPISGHTALYWYRQSLGQGLEFLIYFQGNSAPDKSGLPSDRFSAERTGGSVSTLTIQRTQQEDSAVYLCASSLVGSYSGNTIYFGEGSWLTVV.

The rearrangement uses TRBV9 and TRBJ1-5; D gene unclear. Trimming left V 4 bases short and J 0 bases short, with 11 bases between. Germline V gene sequence: CDR1 SGDLS, CDR2 YYNGEE. The CDR3 covers 15 residues. CDR3 amino acids: CASSNRRDSNQPQHF. The CDR3 DNA follows: TGTGCCAGCAGCAACCGACGGGATAGCAATCAGCCCCAGCATTTT.

The J gene is TRBJ2-3, the V gene TRBV19; the match to TRBD2 covers 13 bases. CDR1 is LNHDA, CDR2 SQIVND, per germline (reference sequence). There are 18 residues in the CDR3. Trimming at V came to 1 base and at J to 2 bases, leaving 6 bases not matched to a gene. CDR3 nucleotides: TGTGCCAGTAGTATAGGAAAGGGACTAGCGGGGTTCACAGATACGCAGTATTTT. It specifies CASSIGKGLAGFTDTQYF.

This clone has a handful of counts. V and J are TRBV7-9 and TRBJ2-7; 10 positions agree with TRBD1. Losses at the gene ends were 7 bases for V and 1 base for J; bases not matched to a gene: 4. The length of the CDR3 is 14 residues. The germline V gene encodes CDR1 SEHNR and CDR2 FQNEAQ (reference sequence). The DNA of the CDR3 is TGTGCCAGCAATCCGGGACAGGGGTCCTACGAGCAGTACTTC. The encoded protein is CASNPGQGSYEQYF.

The rearrangement joins TRBV10-3 to TRBJ2-7; 9 nucleotides align to TRBD2. CDR1 and CDR2 from the germline V gene are ENHRY and SYGVKD. With V trimmed by 8 bases and J by 3 bases, 8 bases remained unmatched. The CDR3 length is 14 residues. As DNA, the CDR3 is TGTGCCATCCGGGGACTAGCCTCCAACTACGAGCAGTACTTC. It specifies CAIRGLASNYEQYF.

The rearrangement joins TRBV27 to TRBJ2-3, with a weak D call TRBD1 (5 bases). Germline V CDR1 and CDR2: MNHEY, SMNVEV (reference sequence). The CDR3 loop spans 14 amino acids. Trimming took off 3 bases at V and 3 bases at J, with 10 bases between the two ends. For the CDR3, the DNA is TGTGCCAGCAGTTTGCGGCAGGGAACAGATACGCAGTATTTT. It yields the protein CASSLRQGTDTQYF.

V is TRBV18 and J is TRBJ1-6, with D possibly TRBD1 on 6 matching bases. The CDR3 has 15 amino acids. With 3 bases removed from V and 6 bases from J, the gap between germline ends came to 12 bases. Per the germline V gene, CDR1 is KGHSH and CDR2 is LQKENI. The CDR3 loop reads CASSPGTTINSPLHF. DNA of the CDR3: TGTGCCAGCTCACCCGGGACAACCATTAATTCACCCCTCCACTTT.

The chain couples TRBV2 to TRBJ2-1, with 9 bases aligning to TRBD1. CDR1 is SNHLY and CDR2 is FYNNEI in the germline V gene. V gave up 4 bases and J gave up 12 bases; unmatched junction bases: 4. The CDR3 is 12 residues long. The CDR3 DNA follows: TGTGCCAGCAGTGGGGGACAGGGACGGCAGTTCTTC. This gives the protein CASSGGQGRQFF.

The chain employs TRBV3-1 (or the pseudogene TRBV3-2) and TRBJ2-3, with D possibly TRBD2 on 5 matching bases. Germline CDR1 LGHDT, CDR2 YNNKEL (reference sequence). Trimming removed 2 bases from V and 8 bases from J, with 20 bases in between. The CDR3 is made up of 16 amino acids. CDR3 residues: CASSQRGDGAGGTQYF. CDR3 sequence (DNA): TGTGCCAGCAGCCAAAGAGGAGATGGTGCCGGAGGTACGCAGTATTTT.

V is TRBV4-1 and J is TRBJ1-5; D not certain. The CDR3 has 18 amino acids. CDR1 is MGHRA and CDR2 is YSYEKL in the germline V gene. V shed 0 bases and J shed 0 bases, with 15 bases lying between them. CDR3 sequence: CASSQDFHGPYSNQPQHF. The CDR3 DNA reads TGCGCCAGCAGCCAAGACTTCCATGGCCCTTATAGCAATCAGCCCCAGCATTTT.

This clone was counted between two and nine times. CDR3 sequence reads: CASSSPGGLNTGELFF. CDR3 sequence (DNA): TGTGCCAGCAGCTCCCCGGGGGGGCTGAACACCGGGGAGCTGTTTTTT. This chain joins TRBV9 and TRBJ2-2; TRBD2 aligns across 8 bases. V trimming: 4 bases; J trimming: 1 base; junction bases outside the gene matches: 6. Germline loops: CDR1 SGDLS, CDR2 YYNGEE. CDR3 length equals 16 residues.

The rearrangement uses TRBV28 and TRBJ2-1; 9 bases are shared with TRBD1. This CDR3 has 14 residues. Germline CDR1 reads MDHEN; CDR2 reads SYDVKM. Trimming took 5 bases from V and 7 from J; bases not matched to a gene: 6. The CDR3 loop reads CASSTMTGGNEQFF. Here the CDR3 DNA reads TGTGCCAGCAGTACCATGACAGGGGGAAATGAGCAGTTCTTC. Combining the CDR3 with reference TRBV28 and TRBJ2-1 gives the whole variable domain DVKVTQSSRYLVKRTGEKVFLECVQDMDHENMFWYRQDPGLGLRLIYFSYDVKMKEKGDIPEGYSVSREKKERFSLILESASTNQTSMYLCASSTMTGGNEQFFGPGTRLTVL.

The chain uses TRBV7-2 and TRBJ2-3, with 9 bases that match TRBD2. The V gene's germline CDR1 is SGHTA and CDR2 FQGNSA. The CDR3 consists of 16 residues. The junction had 10 bases not matched to a gene; V was cut back by 4 bases and J by 5 bases. CDR3 bases: TGTGCCAGCAGCTCCGCCGCTGCGGGAGGGGGAGATACGCAGTATTTT. Amino acid sequence: CASSSAAAGGGDTQYF.

This chain's CDR3 is CASSESSGATYNEQFF. CDR3 DNA: TGCGCCAGCAGTGAGTCTAGCGGGGCGACCTACAATGAGCAGTTCTTC. The rearrangement links TRBV10-1 to TRBJ2-1; 8 nucleotides align to TRBD2. The J segment lost 2 bases and the V segment lost 0 bases, leaving 3 bases of the junction unmatched. The CDR3 spans 16 residues. Germline assignment: CDR1 WNHNN and CDR2 SYGVQD (reference sequence).